The 6 T cell receptor beta chains below were found in one sample sequenced in a study of cytomegalovirus exposure and HLA in healthy donors. The PCR was carried out with 60 Vbeta primers and 13 Jbeta primers. Assay used: immunoSEQ multiplex PCR; TCRdb lists only in-frame clones, some missing. The sample gives about 120,000 clones, around 81% of which show up once; about 3.9% is in the top ten. Sequenced sample: PBMCs. All receptors derive from a woman aged 25 to 45 in good health and CMV-seronegative.

The chain carries TRBV28 and TRBJ1-2, with 7 nucleotides matching TRBD1. Germline values: CDR1 MDHEN, CDR2 SYDVKM. Trimming at V came to 4 bases and at J to 3 bases, leaving 2 bases not matched to a gene. The CDR3 is 13 amino acids. The chain's CDR3 is CASSYGTDYGYTF. In DNA form, the CDR3 reads TGTGCCAGCAGTTACGGGACAGACTATGGCTACACCTTC.

CDR3 sequence (DNA): TGTGCCTGGGAAAGGACAGGGGCAGGTTACGAGCAGTACTTC. Amino acid sequence: CAWERTGAGYEQYF. This chain uses TRBV30 with TRBJ2-7, with 9 bases fitting TRBD1. The V gene's germline CDR1 is GTSNPN and CDR2 SVGIG (reference sequence). This CDR3 has 14 amino acids. V shed 5 bases, J shed 4 bases, and the junction held 9 bases outside the gene matches.

This rearrangement joins TRBV10-3 to TRBJ2-5; the match to TRBD2 covers 7 bases. The CDR3 runs to 14 residues. Trimming cost V 2 bases and J 7 bases; bases outside gene matches: 7. Germline V gene sequence: CDR1 ENHRY, CDR2 SYGVKD. CDR3: CAISEKAGAGTQYF. The CDR3 DNA sequence: TGTGCCATCAGTGAGAAGGCGGGAGCGGGGACCCAGTACTTC.

This clone was observed a few times. The genes are TRBV2 and TRBJ2-1, with D perhaps matching TRBD1 (6 bases). The germline CDR1 and CDR2 sequences are SNHLY and FYNNEI. V was trimmed by 5 bases and J by 9 bases, leaving 11 bases between them. The CDR3 loop spans 12 amino acids. The CDR3 DNA sequence: TGTGCCAGCAGTTTACAGGGAGCTGAGCAGTTCTTC. It codes for CASSLQGAEQFF.

The chain has TRBV28 and TRBJ1-2; 7 bases agree with TRBD1. Germline CDR1 is MDHEN and CDR2 is SYDVKM. This CDR3 spans 15 amino acids. V trimming: 5 bases; J trimming: 5 bases; junction bases outside the gene matches: 11. Here the CDR3 DNA reads TGTGCCAGCAGTACGAATGACAGGGCTAGTTATGGCTACACCTTC. As protein: CASSTNDRASYGYTF.

V gene TRBV7-6 combines with J gene TRBJ2-5, with D possibly TRBD1 on 5 matching bases. V was pared by 5 bases and J by 2 bases, with 15 bases between. The CDR3 contains 15 residues. Germline V gene lookup returns CDR1 SGHVS and CDR2 FNYEAQ. The CDR3 reads CASSLGAGQQETQYF. The CDR3 DNA reads as TGTGCCAGCAGCCTCGGCGCAGGGCAACAAGAGACCCAGTACTTC.